This T cell receptor beta chain was documented in a study of shared clonotypes between healthy human individuals. Study information: Three plates each covered CD4 naive and memory; CD8 naive two, CD8 memory one.

A word on this clone: Its antigen is still unknown.

V shed 5 bases and J 5 bases; nucleotides not matched to a gene: 10. Germline V gene sequence: CDR1 SGHNT, CDR2 YYREEE (reference sequence). The CDR3 sequence is 14 residues long. CD4+ cell separation produced CD45RA+ naive and CD45RA-negative memory subsets. Findings and caveats of the study: Clonotype sharing among the donors was expected to vary with sequencing depth. The four-donor shared clonotypes exceeded non-shared clonotypes in generation probability, with non-shared ones scoring lower.

Data came from immunoSEQ multiplex PCR; TCRdb stores just in-frame clones and leaves some out. This sample yields roughly 2.2 million clones, of which around 90% are seen a single time; 0.37% belongs to the top ten. The sequenced sample consisted of naive CD4+ T cells from PBMCs. The subset was: CD45RA+ positively selected. The TCR sequence derives from a man aged 18 to 30 in good health. Some clones in this sample may be carry-over from other donors' samples. The V gene is TRBV5-4, the J gene TRBJ2-7; 7 bases agree with TRBD2. CDR3 residues: CASRVLGGVHEQYF. For the CDR3, the DNA is TGTGCCAGCAGAGTCCTGGGAGGGGTCCACGAGCAGTACTTC.